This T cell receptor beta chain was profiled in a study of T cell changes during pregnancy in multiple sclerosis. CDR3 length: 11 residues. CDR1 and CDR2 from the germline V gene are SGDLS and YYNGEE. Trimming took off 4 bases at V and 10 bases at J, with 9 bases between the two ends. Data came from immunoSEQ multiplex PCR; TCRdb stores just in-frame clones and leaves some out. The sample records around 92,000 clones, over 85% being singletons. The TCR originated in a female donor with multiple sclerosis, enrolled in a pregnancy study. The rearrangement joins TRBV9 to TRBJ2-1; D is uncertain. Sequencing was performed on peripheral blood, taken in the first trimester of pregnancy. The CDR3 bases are TGTGCCAGCAGCTACGAAGCCGAGCAGTTCTTC. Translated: CASSYEAEQFF. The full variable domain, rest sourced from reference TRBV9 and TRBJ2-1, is DSGVTQTPKHLITATGQRVTLRCSPRSGDLSVYWYQQSLDQGLQFLIQYYNGEERAKGNILERFSAQQFPDLHSELNLSSLELGDSALYFCASSYEAEQFFGPGTRLTVL.